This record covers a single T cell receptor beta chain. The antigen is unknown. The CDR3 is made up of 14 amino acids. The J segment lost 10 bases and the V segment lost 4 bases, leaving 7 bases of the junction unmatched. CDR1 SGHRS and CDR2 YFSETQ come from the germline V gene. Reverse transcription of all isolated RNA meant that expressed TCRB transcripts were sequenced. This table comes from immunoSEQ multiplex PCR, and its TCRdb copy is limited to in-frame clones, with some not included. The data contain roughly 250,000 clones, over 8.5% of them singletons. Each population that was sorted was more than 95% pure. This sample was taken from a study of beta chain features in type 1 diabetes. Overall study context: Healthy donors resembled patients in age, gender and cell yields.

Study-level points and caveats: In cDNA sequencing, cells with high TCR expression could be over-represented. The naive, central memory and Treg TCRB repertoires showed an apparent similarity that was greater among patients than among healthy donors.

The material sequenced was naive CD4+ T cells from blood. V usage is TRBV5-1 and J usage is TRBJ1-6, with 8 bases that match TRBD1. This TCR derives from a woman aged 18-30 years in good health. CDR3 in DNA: TGCGCCAGCAGCCTAGGACAGGGTGGCTCACCCCTCCACTTT. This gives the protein CASSLGQGGSPLHF. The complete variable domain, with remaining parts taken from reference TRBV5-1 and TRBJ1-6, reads KAGVTQTPRYLIKTRGQQVTLSCSPISGHRSVSWYQQTPGQGLQFLFEYFSETQRNKGNFPGRFSGRQFSNSRSEMNVSTLELGDSALYLCASSLGQGGSPLHFGNGTRLTVT.